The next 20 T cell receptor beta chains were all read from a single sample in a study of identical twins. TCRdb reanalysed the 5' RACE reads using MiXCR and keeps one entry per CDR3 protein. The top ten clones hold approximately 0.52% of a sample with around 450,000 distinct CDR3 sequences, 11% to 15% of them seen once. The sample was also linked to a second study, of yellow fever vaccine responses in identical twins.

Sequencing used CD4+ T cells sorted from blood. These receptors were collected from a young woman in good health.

The CDR3 is CASSFLRGANYGYTF. In DNA form, the CDR3 reads TGCGCCAGCAGCTTTTTAAGGGGGGCGAACTATGGCTACACCTTC. The chain links TRBV5-1 to TRBJ1-2; possibly TRBD1 for D (6 bases). CDR1 and CDR2 (germline): SGHRS, YFSETQ. The length of the CDR3 is 15 residues. Trimming stripped 2 bases from V and 2 bases from J, with 13 bases between.

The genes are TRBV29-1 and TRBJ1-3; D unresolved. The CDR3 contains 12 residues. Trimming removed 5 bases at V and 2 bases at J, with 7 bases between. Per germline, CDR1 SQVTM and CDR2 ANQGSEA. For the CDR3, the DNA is TGCAGCGTTCCCGGACCTGGAAACACCATATATTTT. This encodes CSVPGPGNTIYF. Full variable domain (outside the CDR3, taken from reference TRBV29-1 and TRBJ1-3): SAVISQKPSRDICQRGTSLTIQCQVDSQVTMMFWYRQQPGQSLTLIATANQGSEATYESGFVIDKFPISRPNLTFSTLTVSNMSPEDSSIYLCSVPGPGNTIYFGEGSWLTVV.

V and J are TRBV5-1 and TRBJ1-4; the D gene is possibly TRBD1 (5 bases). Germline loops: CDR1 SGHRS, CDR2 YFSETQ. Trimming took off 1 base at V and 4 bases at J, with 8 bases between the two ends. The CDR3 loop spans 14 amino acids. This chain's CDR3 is CASSLTGSNEKLFF. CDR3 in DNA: TGCGCCAGCAGCTTGACAGGAAGTAATGAAAAACTGTTTTTT.

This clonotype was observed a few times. In nucleotides, the CDR3 is TGCAGCGTTGCCCGAACGGGGTCCTACGAGCAGTACTTC. As protein: CSVARTGSYEQYF. This chain uses TRBV29-1 with TRBJ2-7; D is possibly TRBD2 (5 bases). Germline loops: CDR1 SQVTM, CDR2 ANQGSEA. This CDR3 contains 13 residues. V lost 4 bases and J 1 base, leaving 11 bases between the germline ends.

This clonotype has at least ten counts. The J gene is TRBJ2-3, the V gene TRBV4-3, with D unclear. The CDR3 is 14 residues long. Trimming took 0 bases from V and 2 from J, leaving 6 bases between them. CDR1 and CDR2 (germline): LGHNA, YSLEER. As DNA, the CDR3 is TGCGCCAGCAGCCAAGATTTGGTCACAGATACGCAGTATTTT. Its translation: CASSQDLVTDTQYF.

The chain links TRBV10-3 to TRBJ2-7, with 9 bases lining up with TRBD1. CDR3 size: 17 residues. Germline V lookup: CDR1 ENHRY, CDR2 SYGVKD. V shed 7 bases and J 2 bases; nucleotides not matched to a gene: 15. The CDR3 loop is CAITTNERTGATYEQYF. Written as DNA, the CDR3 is TGTGCCATCACTACCAACGAAAGGACAGGGGCGACCTACGAGCAGTACTTC.

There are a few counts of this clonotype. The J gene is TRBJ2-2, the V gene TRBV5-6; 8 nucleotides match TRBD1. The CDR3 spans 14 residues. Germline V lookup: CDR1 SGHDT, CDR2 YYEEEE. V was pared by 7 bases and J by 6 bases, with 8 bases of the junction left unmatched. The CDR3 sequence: CASGTGKRAGELFF. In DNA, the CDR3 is TGTGCCAGCGGGACAGGCAAACGCGCCGGGGAGCTGTTTTTT. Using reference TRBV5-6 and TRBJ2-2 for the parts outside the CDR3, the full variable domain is DAGVTQSPTHLIKTRGQQVTLRCSPKSGHDTVSWYQQALGQGPQFIFQYYEEEERQRGNFPDRFSGHQFPNYSSELNVNALLLGDSALYLCASGTGKRAGELFFGEGSRLTVL.

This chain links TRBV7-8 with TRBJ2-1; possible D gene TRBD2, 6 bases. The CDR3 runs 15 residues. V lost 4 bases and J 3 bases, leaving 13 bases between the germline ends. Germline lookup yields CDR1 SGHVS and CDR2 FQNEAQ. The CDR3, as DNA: TGTGCCAGCAGCTCTAGCGTTGGGGGCTACAATGAGCAGTTCTTC. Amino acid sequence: CASSSSVGGYNEQFF.

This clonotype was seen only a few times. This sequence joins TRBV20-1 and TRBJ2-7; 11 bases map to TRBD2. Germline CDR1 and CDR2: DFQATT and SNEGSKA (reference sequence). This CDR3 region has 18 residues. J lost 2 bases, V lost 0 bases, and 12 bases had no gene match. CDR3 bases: TGCAGTGCTAGAGATTTCAAACTAGCGGGAGAGCTCCCCTACGAGCAGTACTTC. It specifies CSARDFKLAGELPYEQYF.

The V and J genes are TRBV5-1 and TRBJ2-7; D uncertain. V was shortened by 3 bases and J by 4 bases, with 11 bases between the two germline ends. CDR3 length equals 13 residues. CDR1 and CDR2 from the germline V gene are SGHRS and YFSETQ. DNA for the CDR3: TGCGCCAGCAGCTCGACTCTTTTTTACGAGCAGTACTTC. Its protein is CASSSTLFYEQYF.

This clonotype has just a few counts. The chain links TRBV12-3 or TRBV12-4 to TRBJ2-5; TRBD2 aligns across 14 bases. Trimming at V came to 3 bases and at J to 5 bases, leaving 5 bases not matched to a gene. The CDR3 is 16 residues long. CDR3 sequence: CASSLGLAGAGETQYF. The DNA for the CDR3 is TGTGCCAGCAGTTTGGGACTAGCGGGAGCCGGGGAGACCCAGTACTTC.

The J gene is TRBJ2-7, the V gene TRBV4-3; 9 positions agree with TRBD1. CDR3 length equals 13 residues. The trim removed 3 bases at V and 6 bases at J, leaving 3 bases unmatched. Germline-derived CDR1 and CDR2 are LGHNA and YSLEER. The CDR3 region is CASSQDRGREQYF. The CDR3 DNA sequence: TGCGCCAGCAGCCAGGACAGGGGACGCGAGCAGTACTTC.

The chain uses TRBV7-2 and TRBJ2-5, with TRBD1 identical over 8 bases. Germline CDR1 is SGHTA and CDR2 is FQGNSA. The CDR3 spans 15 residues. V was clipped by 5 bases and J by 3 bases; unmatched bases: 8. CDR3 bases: TGTGCCAGCAGCAGGCCGGCAGGGGGCGAAGAGACCCAGTACTTC. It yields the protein CASSRPAGGEETQYF.

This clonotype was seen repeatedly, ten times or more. The CDR3 DNA is TGCGCCAGCAGCCAGTCCGCCCCGGGGGAAGCTGGCACCGGGGAGCTGTTTTTT. Translated: CASSQSAPGEAGTGELFF. The chain joins TRBV4-3 to TRBJ2-2; a weak D match, TRBD2 (6 bases). Germline values: CDR1 LGHNA, CDR2 YSLEER. Deletions cut 3 bases from V and 4 bases from J, with 21 bases between. This CDR3 region has 18 residues.

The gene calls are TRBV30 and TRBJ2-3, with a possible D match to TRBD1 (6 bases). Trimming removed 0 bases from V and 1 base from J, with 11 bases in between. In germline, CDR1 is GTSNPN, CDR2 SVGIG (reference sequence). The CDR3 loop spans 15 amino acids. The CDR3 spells CAWSVWAGGTDTQYF. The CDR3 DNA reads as TGTGCCTGGAGTGTATGGGCAGGGGGCACAGATACGCAGTATTTT. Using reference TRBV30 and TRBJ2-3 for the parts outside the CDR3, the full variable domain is SQTIHQWPATLVQPVGSPLSLECTVEGTSNPNLYWYRQAAGRGLQLLFYSVGIGQISSEVPQNLSASRPQDRQFILSSKKLLLSDSGFYLCAWSVWAGGTDTQYFGPGTRLTVL.

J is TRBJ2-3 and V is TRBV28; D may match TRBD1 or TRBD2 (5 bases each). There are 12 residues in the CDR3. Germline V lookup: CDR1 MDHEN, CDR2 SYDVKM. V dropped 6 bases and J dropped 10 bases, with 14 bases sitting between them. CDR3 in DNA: TGTGCCAGCAGCCTAGGGACGGTGTCGCAGTATTTT. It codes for CASSLGTVSQYF.

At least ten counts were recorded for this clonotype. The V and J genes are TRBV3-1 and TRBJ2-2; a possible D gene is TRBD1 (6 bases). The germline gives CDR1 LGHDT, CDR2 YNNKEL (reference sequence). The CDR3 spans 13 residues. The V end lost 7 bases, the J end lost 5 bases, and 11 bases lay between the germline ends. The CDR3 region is CASTYRVTGELFF. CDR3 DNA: TGTGCCAGCACCTACAGGGTTACCGGGGAGCTGTTTTTT.

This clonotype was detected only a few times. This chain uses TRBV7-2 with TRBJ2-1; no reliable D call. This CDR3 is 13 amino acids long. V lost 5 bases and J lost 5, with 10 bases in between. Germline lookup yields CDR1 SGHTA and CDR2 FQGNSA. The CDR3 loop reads CASSANRDNEQFF. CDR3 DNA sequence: TGTGCCAGCAGCGCCAACCGGGACAATGAGCAGTTCTTC.

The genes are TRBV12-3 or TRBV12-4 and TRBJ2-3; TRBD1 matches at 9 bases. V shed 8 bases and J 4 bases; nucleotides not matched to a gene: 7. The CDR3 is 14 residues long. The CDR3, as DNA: TGTGCCAGCCGGGGGACAGGGAGGCCAGATACGCAGTATTTT. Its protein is CASRGTGRPDTQYF.

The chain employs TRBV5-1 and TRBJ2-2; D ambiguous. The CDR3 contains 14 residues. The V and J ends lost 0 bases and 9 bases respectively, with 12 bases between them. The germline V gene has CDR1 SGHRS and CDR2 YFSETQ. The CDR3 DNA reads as TGCGCCAGCAGCTTGGCCTTTCCTACGCGGGAGCTGTTTTTT. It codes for CASSLAFPTRELFF.